The next 24 T cell receptor beta chains were all read from a single sample in a study of identical twins. One entry per CDR3 protein results from TCRdb running MiXCR on the 5' RACE reads. The table records more than 600,000 distinct CDR3 sequences, about 18% of them present only once. Another study also made use of these data, one on T cells expressing NK-cell markers.

Sequencing was performed on PBMCs. The receptors here all came from a woman aged 18-29 years in good health.

The chain couples TRBV29-1 to TRBJ2-3; 7 bases align to TRBD1. CDR1 SQVTM and CDR2 ANQGSEA come from the germline V gene. This CDR3 is 15 amino acids long. V gave up 4 bases and J gave up 1 base; unmatched junction bases: 8. CDR3 sequence reads: CSVARDSIRTDTQYF. CDR3 nucleotides: TGCAGCGTTGCCCGGGACAGCATCCGCACAGATACGCAGTATTTT.

This clonotype was found a few times. CDR3 nucleotides: TGCGCCAGCAGCTTTGCGGGACAGGGGAGTTCCGGGGAGCTGTTTTTT. Protein: CASSFAGQGSSGELFF. The chain recombines TRBV5-1 with TRBJ2-2; 10 bases match TRBD1. In germline, CDR1 is SGHRS, CDR2 YFSETQ. There are 16 residues in the CDR3. Germline trimming cut 2 bases from V and 6 bases from J; bases unmatched to any gene: 7. Full variable domain (outside the CDR3, taken from reference TRBV5-1 and TRBJ2-2): KAGVTQTPRYLIKTRGQQVTLSCSPISGHRSVSWYQQTPGQGLQFLFEYFSETQRNKGNFPGRFSGRQFSNSRSEMNVSTLELGDSALYLCASSFAGQGSSGELFFGEGSRLTVL.

The V call is TRBV24-1, the J call TRBJ2-3, with D perhaps TRBD1 or TRBD2 (5 bases each). CDR3 length: 14 amino acids. Germline V gene lookup returns CDR1 KGHDR and CDR2 SFDVKD. The V end lost 3 bases, the J end lost 4 bases, and 10 bases lay between the germline ends. In DNA, the CDR3 is TGTGCCACCAGTGATATCAGGGACCCAGATACGCAGTATTTT. It is translated as CATSDIRDPDTQYF.

This rearrangement joins TRBV7-9 to TRBJ1-1; D is ambiguous. The germline gives CDR1 SEHNR, CDR2 FQNEAQ (reference sequence). This CDR3 region has 13 residues. Trimming shortened V by 2 bases and J by 3 bases, and 7 bases separated the two germline ends. The CDR3 bases are TGTGCCAGCAGCTTAATACACTACACTGAAGCTTTCTTT. It codes for CASSLIHYTEAFF.

This clonotype has a handful of counts. The J gene is TRBJ2-2, the V gene TRBV20-1; D remains ambiguous. Trimming removed 4 bases from V and 0 bases from J, with 6 bases in between. This CDR3 contains 13 residues. Germline V CDR1 and CDR2: DFQATT, SNEGSKA (reference sequence). The CDR3 nucleotides are TGCAGTGCTACCCCAACGAACACCGGGGAGCTGTTTTTT. It translates to CSATPTNTGELFF.

In nucleotides, the CDR3 is TGTGCCAGCCTCTCGGGACAGGGCTACACCGGGGAGCTGTTTTTT. This translates into CASLSGQGYTGELFF. The chain combines TRBV6-1 with TRBJ2-2, with 9 bases matching TRBD1. This CDR3 is 15 amino acids long. Per germline, CDR1 MNHNS and CDR2 SASEGT. The V gene end was trimmed by 8 bases and the J gene end by 3 bases; junction bases not matched to a gene: 7.

This clonotype was picked up a small number of times. The chain links TRBV2 to TRBJ2-1, with 13 bases fitting TRBD2. Per germline, CDR1 SNHLY and CDR2 FYNNEI. The CDR3 loop spans 15 amino acids. Trimming at V came to 4 bases and at J to 9 bases, leaving 6 bases not matched to a gene. The CDR3 loop reads CASSATSGGAIEQFF. The CDR3 coding sequence is TGTGCCAGCAGTGCTACTAGCGGGGGGGCAATTGAGCAGTTCTTC.

The rearrangement links TRBV28 to TRBJ2-6, with D possibly matching TRBD2 (6 bases). The ends were cut back, 6 bases at V and 2 bases at J, with 11 bases in the middle. This CDR3 has 15 amino acids. Germline-derived CDR1 and CDR2 are MDHEN and SYDVKM. The CDR3: CASSTLATGANVLTF. The CDR3 bases are TGTGCCAGCAGCACACTAGCTACTGGGGCCAACGTCCTGACTTTC.

This clonotype was counted between two and nine times. This chain links TRBV12-5 with TRBJ2-2; no firm D call. The germline CDR1 and CDR2 sequences are LGHNT and FRNRAP. V was pared by 2 bases and J by 0 bases, with 10 bases between. The CDR3 length is 16 residues. The CDR3 loop is CASGLFRVANTGELFF. CDR3 bases: TGTGCTAGTGGTTTGTTTCGGGTCGCGAACACCGGGGAGCTGTTTTTT.

There are a few counts of this clonotype. This chain connects TRBV9 to TRBJ2-3; D gene ambiguous. Germline V gene sequence: CDR1 SGDLS, CDR2 YYNGEE. The CDR3 is 14 residues long. Trimming took off 0 bases at V and 3 bases at J, with 8 bases between the two ends. The CDR3: CASSVAGRTDTQYF. The CDR3 DNA reads as TGTGCCAGCAGCGTAGCTGGCAGGACAGATACGCAGTATTTT.

V gene TRBV5-1 combines with J gene TRBJ2-7; D remains unclear. There are 14 residues in the CDR3. Germline V CDR1 and CDR2: SGHRS, YFSETQ. The ends were cut back, 3 bases at V and 3 bases at J, with 13 bases in the middle. CDR3 sequence (DNA): TGCGCCAGCAGCTCCCTGGAGCACCTCTACGAGCAGTACTTC. As protein: CASSSLEHLYEQYF.

This chain connects TRBV20-1 to TRBJ1-5; D is unresolved. This CDR3 region has 14 residues. Trimming left V 6 bases short and J 4 bases short, with 16 bases between. The germline V gene has CDR1 DFQATT and CDR2 SNEGSKA (reference sequence). The DNA for the CDR3 is TGCAGTGCCAACGGTCCCGGCGGGAATCAGCCCCAGCATTTT. Encoded protein: CSANGPGGNQPQHF.

This chain joins TRBV12-3 or TRBV12-4 and TRBJ2-4; D is possibly TRBD1 (6 bases). This CDR3 contains 16 residues. The V end was cut by 4 bases, the J end by 0 bases, with 13 bases between. The CDR3 spells CASSSGTSIAKNIQYF. In nucleotides, the CDR3 is TGTGCCAGCAGTTCCGGGACATCTATAGCCAAAAACATTCAGTACTTC.

This sequence joins TRBV2 and TRBJ2-1; 9 bases map to TRBD1. Trimming cost V 6 bases and J 8 bases; bases outside gene matches: 11. CDR1 SNHLY and CDR2 FYNNEI come from the germline V gene. The CDR3 runs 15 residues. The CDR3 protein is CASSERDRVLDEQFF. The CDR3 DNA sequence: TGTGCCAGCAGCGAAAGGGACAGGGTTTTGGATGAGCAGTTCTTC.

This clonotype appeared a few times. The CDR3 sequence: CASSPPGLGGEQYF. The CDR3 DNA sequence: TGTGCCAGCAGTCCCCCGGGACTCGGCGGTGAGCAGTACTTC. The rearrangement uses TRBV12-3 or TRBV12-4 and TRBJ2-7; a weak D match, TRBD2 (6 bases). The CDR3 runs 14 residues. Deletions cut 5 bases from V and 7 bases from J, with 18 bases between.

The J gene is TRBJ2-1, the V gene TRBV9; tentatively, D is TRBD1 (5 bases). With 3 bases removed from V and 9 bases from J, the gap between germline ends came to 19 bases. Per germline, CDR1 SGDLS and CDR2 YYNGEE. The CDR3 has 15 amino acids. The CDR3 bases are TGTGCCAGCAGCGCCAATTGGGGCTACACGGGTGAGCAGTTCTTC. Amino acid sequence: CASSANWGYTGEQFF.

There are a few counts of this clonotype. The chain recombines TRBV12-3 or TRBV12-4 with TRBJ2-4; D gene unclear. The ends were cut back, 1 base at V and 2 bases at J, with 9 bases in the middle. The CDR3 sequence is 15 residues long. CDR3: CASSLVGGSKNIQYF. DNA for the CDR3: TGTGCCAGCAGTTTAGTCGGTGGGTCCAAAAACATTCAGTACTTC.

V gene TRBV10-3 combines with J gene TRBJ1-2, with D hard to call. From germline, CDR1 is ENHRY and CDR2 SYGVKD. The CDR3 consists of 12 residues. The V and J ends lost 6 bases and 4 bases respectively, with 9 bases between them. The CDR3 sequence: CAIRGLGYGYTF. In nucleotides, the CDR3 is TGTGCCATCAGAGGGCTGGGCTATGGCTACACCTTC.

This clonotype was detected only a few times. The CDR3 DNA sequence: TGTGCCAGCTCACCACCGAACAGCGCGGGTAACACTGAAGCTTTCTTT. Protein product: CASSPPNSAGNTEAFF. The V call is TRBV18, the J call TRBJ1-1, with D hard to call. This CDR3 has 16 amino acids. From germline, CDR1 is KGHSH and CDR2 LQKENI. V lost 0 bases, J lost 2 bases, and 13 bases lay in between.

This rearrangement joins TRBV7-9 to TRBJ2-7; D possibly corresponds to TRBD2 (6 bases). Germline V gene data show CDR1 as SEHNR and CDR2 as FQNEAQ (reference sequence). V was clipped by 6 bases and J by 3 bases, with 15 bases between them. The CDR3 is 14 amino acids. Here the CDR3 DNA reads TGTGCCAGCAGTCTGGAGGGTGTCGGCTACGAGCAGTACTTC. It yields the protein CASSLEGVGYEQYF.

A word on this clonotype: A junction end diverges from the germline sequence, so it may reflect a read error. The chain couples TRBV14 to TRBJ2-5, with 8 bases identical to TRBD1. Germline V gene lookup returns CDR1 SGHDN and CDR2 FVKESK. This CDR3 contains 15 residues. CDR3: CASSQLGQGGEIQYF. The CDR3 nucleotides are TGTGCCAGCAGCCAGCTAGGACAGGGTGGAGAGATCCAGTACTTC.

This clonotype was detected ten times or more. The chain combines TRBV5-1 with TRBJ2-3, with a possible D match to TRBD2 (5 bases). This CDR3 is built from 14 residues. Trimming took 0 bases from V and 3 from J, leaving 8 bases between them. The germline V gene has CDR1 SGHRS and CDR2 YFSETQ. CDR3 DNA sequence: TGCGCCAGCAGCTTGGGGAGGACTACAGATACGCAGTATTTT. This sequence encodes CASSLGRTTDTQYF. The variable domain in full, with the rest retrieved from reference TRBV5-1 and TRBJ2-3, is KAGVTQTPRYLIKTRGQQVTLSCSPISGHRSVSWYQQTPGQGLQFLFEYFSETQRNKGNFPGRFSGRQFSNSRSEMNVSTLELGDSALYLCASSLGRTTDTQYFGPGTRLTVL.

A few counts support this clonotype. The chain carries TRBV25-1 and TRBJ2-7, with a tentative D call TRBD1 (5 bases). V shed 0 bases and J shed 1 base, with 7 bases lying between them. The CDR3 has 14 residues. Germline V gives CDR1 MGHDK, CDR2 SYGVNS. The CDR3 is CASSEYRQSYEQYF. CDR3 nucleotide sequence: TGTGCCAGCAGTGAATATCGACAGTCCTACGAGCAGTACTTC.

The chain carries TRBV29-1 and TRBJ2-3; D not certain. The V end lost 6 bases, the J end lost 10 bases, and 17 bases lay between the germline ends. The CDR3 is made up of 12 amino acids. Germline-derived CDR1 and CDR2 are SQVTM and ANQGSEA. The CDR3 here is CSVDTNVVSQYF. CDR3 nucleotides: TGCAGCGTAGACACGAACGTAGTATCGCAGTATTTT.